Sequencing of this T cell receptor beta chain was carried out in a study of T cell repertoires in cytomegalovirus infection. Study at large: Both CMV infection and a matching HLA type were indicated by public TCR beta signatures. General study points: There were carriers of CMV plus the relevant HLA, and cumulative public TCR beta family frequency identified them. HLA-C-restricted CMV-specific TCR beta clonotypes prevailed in the ex vivo response.

CDR1 and CDR2 (germline): SGDLS, YYNGEE. Trimming at V came to 4 bases and at J to 5 bases, leaving 11 bases not matched to a gene. CDR3 length: 15 residues. TCRdb used MiXCR to reprocess the reads, holding one entry per CDR3 protein. The sample records about 78,000 distinct CDR3 sequences, around 37% being singletons. This clonotype has more than one count but fewer than ten. No antigen is known for it. The rearrangement uses TRBV9 and TRBJ2-5, with 7 bases matching TRBD2. The clonotype was recovered from a human donor in good health (CMV status not recorded). Some clones in this sample may be carry-over from other donors' samples. This sample comprised CD8+ T cells from cultured PBMCs, obtained from culture after CMV antigen stimulation. This CDR3 reads CASSTGDQGGETQYF. The DNA of the CDR3 is TGTGCCAGCAGCACTGGGGACCAGGGAGGGGAGACCCAGTACTTC. Variable domain in full (rest from reference TRBV9 and TRBJ2-5): DSGVTQTPKHLITATGQRVTLRCSPRSGDLSVYWYQQSLDQGLQFLIQYYNGEERAKGNILERFSAQQFPDLHSELNLSSLELGDSALYFCASSTGDQGGETQYFGPGTRLLVL.